The 19 T cell receptor beta chains below come from one sample, sequenced in a study of blood T cell repertoires in COVID-19. Profiling relied on immunoSEQ multiplex PCR, and the TCRdb table lists in-frame clones only, not all of them. The sample records 280,000 or so clones, less than 85% being singletons. The sequenced sample was PBMCs or T cells enriched from blood (not recorded which). The receptor source for this set is a woman aged 50 to 65 who had recovered from COVID-19.

The chain recombines TRBV27 with TRBJ1-2; 9 bases fit TRBD1. Germline V CDR1 and CDR2: MNHEY, SMNVEV (reference sequence). This CDR3 spans 14 amino acids. The J segment lost 2 bases and the V segment lost 6 bases, leaving 4 bases of the junction unmatched. CDR3 sequence: CASRGTGRNYGYTF. In DNA, the CDR3 is TGTGCCAGCAGGGGGACAGGGCGCAACTATGGCTACACCTTC.

V and J are TRBV7-9 and TRBJ2-2; 8 bases agree with TRBD2. The germline gives CDR1 SEHNR, CDR2 FQNEAQ (reference sequence). This CDR3 is built from 15 residues. The junction had 6 bases not matched to a gene; V was cut back by 5 bases and J by 4 bases. In DNA form, the CDR3 reads TGTGCCAGCAGCGTCGGGGGGGCGAGCACCGGGGAGCTGTTTTTT. Protein: CASSVGGASTGELFF.

CDR3 sequence reads: CASSVNRGSGELFF. The DNA for the CDR3 is TGTGCCAGCAGCGTAAACAGGGGCTCCGGGGAGCTGTTTTTT. The genes are TRBV7-6 and TRBJ2-2; 7 nucleotides line up with TRBD1. The CDR3 length is 14 residues. Germline CDR1 reads SGHVS; CDR2 reads FNYEAQ. The junction had 6 bases not matched to a gene; V was cut back by 5 bases and J by 6 bases.

The chain combines TRBV4-1 with TRBJ1-2; D possibly corresponds to TRBD1 (6 bases). Germline values: CDR1 MGHRA, CDR2 YSYEKL. The CDR3 contains 16 residues. The V and J ends lost 3 bases and 5 bases respectively, with 19 bases between them. The CDR3 sequence is CASSQGTQGTVYGYTF. CDR3 coding DNA: TGCGCCAGCAGCCAGGGGACGCAGGGGACGGTGTATGGCTACACCTTC.

The chain combines TRBV2 with TRBJ1-2; D gene ambiguous. CDR1 and CDR2 from the germline V gene are SNHLY and FYNNEI. CDR3 size: 12 residues. V dropped 5 bases and J dropped 8 bases, with 12 bases sitting between them. In DNA form, the CDR3 reads TGTGCCAGCAGTCTGAGCTTAAAGGGCTACACCTTC. This sequence encodes CASSLSLKGYTF.

The chain recombines TRBV5-1 with TRBJ2-3, with 11 bases lining up with TRBD2. The germline gives CDR1 SGHRS, CDR2 YFSETQ. The CDR3 contains 17 residues. The ends lost 2 bases at V and 3 bases at J; junction bases unmatched: 8. The CDR3 DNA sequence: TGCGCCAGCAGCTTTTTAGCGGGGGGGCATATTACAGATACGCAGTATTTT. It translates to CASSFLAGGHITDTQYF. Full variable domain (outside the CDR3, taken from reference TRBV5-1 and TRBJ2-3): KAGVTQTPRYLIKTRGQQVTLSCSPISGHRSVSWYQQTPGQGLQFLFEYFSETQRNKGNFPGRFSGRQFSNSRSEMNVSTLELGDSALYLCASSFLAGGHITDTQYFGPGTRLTVL.

The chain joins TRBV6-1 to TRBJ2-2, with 10 bases lining up with TRBD2. This CDR3 has 15 amino acids. Trimming removed 1 base from V and 6 bases from J; junction bases left unmatched: 2. In germline, CDR1 is MNHNS, CDR2 SASEGT. The CDR3 region has the DNA TGTGCCAGCAGTGAAGGGAGCGGGGGGGCCGGGGAGCTGTTTTTT. The encoded protein is CASSEGSGGAGELFF.

The chain couples TRBV18 to TRBJ2-1, with D possibly being TRBD2 (5 bases). Trimming removed 3 bases at V and 7 bases at J, with 7 bases between. This CDR3 is 12 amino acids long. Looked up from germline, CDR1 is KGHSH and CDR2 is LQKENI. The CDR3, as DNA: TGTGCCAGCTCACCCGGACTGAATGAGCAGTTCTTC. This sequence encodes CASSPGLNEQFF.

This clone was recorded a few times. The chain combines TRBV4-2 with TRBJ1-2; 8 positions match TRBD1. Germline CDR1 and CDR2: LGHNA and YNFKEQ. J gave up 3 bases and V 2 bases, and 8 bases lay outside the gene matches. CDR3 length: 16 amino acids. The CDR3 DNA follows: TGTGCCAGCAGCCAACTTGTGGGACAGGATGACTATGGCTACACCTTC. This codes for CASSQLVGQDDYGYTF.

This clone was seen a handful of times. V and J are TRBV6-2 or TRBV6-3 and TRBJ1-5; 7 bases map to TRBD1. Germline V gene lookup returns CDR1 MNHEY and CDR2 SVGEGT. The CDR3 has 15 residues. The ends lost 6 bases at V and 0 bases at J; junction bases unmatched: 5. In nucleotides, the CDR3 is TGTGCCAGCAGCCTACAGGGGCATAGCAATCAGCCCCAGCATTTT. Encoded protein: CASSLQGHSNQPQHF.

The chain joins TRBV18 to TRBJ2-2, with D tentatively TRBD1 (6 bases). CDR3 length equals 15 residues. The V gene lost 2 bases and the J gene lost 1 base, with 8 bases spanning the gap. Germline V gene data show CDR1 as KGHSH and CDR2 as LQKENI. CDR3 amino acids: CASSPDRLNTGELFF. For the CDR3, the DNA is TGTGCCAGCTCACCAGACAGGCTGAACACCGGGGAGCTGTTTTTT. Supplemented by reference TRBV18 and TRBJ2-2, the full variable domain reads NAGVMQNPRHLVRRRGQEARLRCSPMKGHSHVYWYRQLPEEGLKFMVYLQKENIIDESGMPKERFSAEFPKEGPSILRIQQVVRGDSAAYFCASSPDRLNTGELFFGEGSRLTVL.

CDR3 amino acids: CAISDAKLAGAQEQYF. The CDR3 DNA reads TGTGCCATCAGTGACGCAAAACTAGCGGGAGCACAAGAGCAGTACTTC. This sequence joins TRBV10-3 and TRBJ2-7; TRBD2 aligns across 11 bases. This CDR3 has 16 amino acids. Germline V CDR1 and CDR2: ENHRY, SYGVKD. Trimming removed 3 bases from V and 7 bases from J; junction bases left unmatched: 11.

This sequence joins TRBV4-2 and TRBJ1-1; the match to TRBD1 covers 7 bases. V was pared by 1 base and J by 3 bases, with 11 bases of the junction left unmatched. The length of the CDR3 is 17 residues. Germline values: CDR1 LGHNA, CDR2 YNFKEQ. CDR3 nucleotide sequence: TGTGCCAGCAGCCAAGTGGCGTCAGGGGACAGAGACACTGAAGCTTTCTTT. Its protein product is CASSQVASGDRDTEAFF.

This clone has a single count. This sequence joins TRBV28 and TRBJ1-6; 8 positions match TRBD1. Germline assignment: CDR1 MDHEN and CDR2 SYDVKM. This CDR3 is built from 15 residues. The ends lost 6 bases at V and 6 bases at J; junction bases unmatched: 7. The CDR3 region has the DNA TGTGCCAGCAGATTCTCAGGGGGCCCTAATTCACCCCTCCACTTT. This sequence encodes CASRFSGGPNSPLHF.

This chain connects TRBV10-3 to TRBJ1-2; D not resolved. Germline CDR1 reads ENHRY; CDR2 reads SYGVKD. V lost 3 bases and J lost 4, with 9 bases in between. The CDR3 loop spans 13 amino acids. The CDR3 protein is CAISEVATYGYTF. CDR3 nucleotides: TGTGCCATCAGTGAAGTGGCCACCTATGGCTACACCTTC.

The chain is built from TRBV5-1 and TRBJ2-5; D gene uncertain. This CDR3 contains 12 residues. V gave up 0 bases and J gave up 5 bases, with 5 bases separating them. Germline CDR1 reads SGHRS; CDR2 reads YFSETQ. The CDR3 spells CASSLGVETQYF. In DNA, the CDR3 is TGCGCCAGCAGCTTGGGAGTGGAGACCCAGTACTTC.

The gene calls are TRBV28 and TRBJ2-2, with D tentatively TRBD1 (6 bases). Germline V lookup: CDR1 MDHEN, CDR2 SYDVKM. Trimming stripped 5 bases from V and 5 bases from J, with 15 bases between. The CDR3 length is 15 residues. The CDR3 DNA follows: TGTGCCAGCAGTCAAAAGGGACATAGTACCGGGGAGCTGTTTTTT. It yields the protein CASSQKGHSTGELFF.

This clone was detected once. This chain joins TRBV9 and TRBJ2-1, with a possible D match to TRBD1 (6 bases). The CDR3 is 15 residues long. CDR1 and CDR2 from the germline V gene are SGDLS and YYNGEE. V dropped 0 bases and J dropped 5 bases, with 12 bases sitting between them. For the CDR3, the DNA is TGTGCCAGCAGCGTAGGGGGGACATCGCACAATGAGCAGTTCTTC. Amino acid sequence: CASSVGGTSHNEQFF.

V usage is TRBV30 and J usage is TRBJ2-7, with TRBD1 identical over 8 bases. Germline CDR1 reads GTSNPN; CDR2 reads SVGIG (reference sequence). This CDR3 comprises 13 residues. Trimming at V came to 2 bases and at J to 6 bases, leaving 6 bases not matched to a gene. The CDR3 nucleotides read TGTGCCTGGAGTCTCATAACAGGGGGCGAGCAGTACTTC. Translated, it gives CAWSLITGGEQYF. The full variable domain, completed using reference TRBV30 and TRBJ2-7, is SQTIHQWPATLVQPVGSPLSLECTVEGTSNPNLYWYRQAAGRGLQLLFYSVGIGQISSEVPQNLSASRPQDRQFILSSKKLLLSDSGFYLCAWSLITGGEQYFGPGTRLTVT.